This T cell receptor (beta chain) comes out of a study of T cell changes during pregnancy in multiple sclerosis. This table comes from immunoSEQ multiplex PCR, and its TCRdb copy is limited to in-frame clones, with some not included. This table holds approximately 32,000 clones, roughly nine tenths found once. The CDR3 sequence is 16 residues long. Per the germline V gene, CDR1 is SGHTA and CDR2 is FQGNSA. V was clipped by 5 bases and J by 0 bases, with 16 bases between them. This sequence was found in a female donor in good health, enrolled as a control in a pregnancy study. This sample comprised peripheral blood, obtained in the third trimester of pregnancy. The chain carries TRBV7-2 and TRBJ2-5, with D maybe TRBD2 (7 bases). The CDR3 region is CASSQNSGTNQETQYF. The CDR3 nucleotides read TGTGCCAGCAGCCAGAACAGCGGGACAAACCAAGAGACCCAGTACTTC.